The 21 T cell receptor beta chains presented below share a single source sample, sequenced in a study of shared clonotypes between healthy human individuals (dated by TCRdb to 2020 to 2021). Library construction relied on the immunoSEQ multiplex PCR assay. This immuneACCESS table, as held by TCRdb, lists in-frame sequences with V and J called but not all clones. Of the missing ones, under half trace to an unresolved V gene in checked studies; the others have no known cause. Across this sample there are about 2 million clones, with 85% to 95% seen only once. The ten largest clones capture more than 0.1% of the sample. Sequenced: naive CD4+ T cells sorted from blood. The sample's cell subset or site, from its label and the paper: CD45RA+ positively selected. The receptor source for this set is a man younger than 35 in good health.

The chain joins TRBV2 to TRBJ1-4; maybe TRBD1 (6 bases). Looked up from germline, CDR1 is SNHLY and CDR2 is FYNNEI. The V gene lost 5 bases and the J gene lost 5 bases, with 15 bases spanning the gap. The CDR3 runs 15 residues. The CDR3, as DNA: TGTGCCAGCAGTAGCACAGGGATTTCAAATGAAAAACTGTTTTTT. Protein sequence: CASSSTGISNEKLFF.

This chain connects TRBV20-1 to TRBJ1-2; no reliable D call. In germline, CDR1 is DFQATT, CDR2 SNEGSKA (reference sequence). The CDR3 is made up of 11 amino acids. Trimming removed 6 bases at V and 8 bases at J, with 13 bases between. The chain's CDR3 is CSAKRGIGYTF. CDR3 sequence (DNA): TGCAGTGCAAAGAGAGGGATCGGCTACACCTTC.

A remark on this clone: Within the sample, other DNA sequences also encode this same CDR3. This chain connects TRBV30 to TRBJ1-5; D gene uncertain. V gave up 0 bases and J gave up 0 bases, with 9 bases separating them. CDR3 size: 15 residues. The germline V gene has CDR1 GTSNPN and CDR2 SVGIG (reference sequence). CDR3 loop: CAWSVRQGSNQPQHF. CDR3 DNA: TGTGCCTGGAGTGTACGTCAAGGTAGCAATCAGCCCCAGCATTTT.

In DNA form, the CDR3 reads TGTGCCAGCAGGCATTGGGACAGATTATCCTACGAGCAGTACTTC. Translated, it gives CASRHWDRLSYEQYF. The chain recombines TRBV7-2 with TRBJ2-7; TRBD1 aligns across 7 bases. V shed 6 bases, J shed 1 base, and the junction held 9 bases outside the gene matches. Germline-derived CDR1 and CDR2 are SGHTA and FQGNSA. The CDR3 loop spans 15 amino acids. Full variable domain (outside the CDR3, taken from reference TRBV7-2 and TRBJ2-7): GAGVSQSPSNKVTEKGKDVELRCDPISGHTALYWYRQSLGQGLEFLIYFQGNSAPDKSGLPSDRFSAERTGGSVSTLTIQRTQQEDSAVYLCASRHWDRLSYEQYFGPGTRLTVT.

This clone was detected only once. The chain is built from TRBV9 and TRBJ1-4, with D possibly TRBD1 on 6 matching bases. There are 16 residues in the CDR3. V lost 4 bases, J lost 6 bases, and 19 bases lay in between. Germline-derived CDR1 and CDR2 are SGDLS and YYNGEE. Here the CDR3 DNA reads TGTGCCAGCAGCCTCGGCGAGGGGGGTAAGGATGAAAAACTGTTTTTT. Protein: CASSLGEGGKDEKLFF. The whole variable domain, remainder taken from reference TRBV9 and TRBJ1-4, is DSGVTQTPKHLITATGQRVTLRCSPRSGDLSVYWYQQSLDQGLQFLIQYYNGEERAKGNILERFSAQQFPDLHSELNLSSLELGDSALYFCASSLGEGGKDEKLFFGSGTQLSVL.

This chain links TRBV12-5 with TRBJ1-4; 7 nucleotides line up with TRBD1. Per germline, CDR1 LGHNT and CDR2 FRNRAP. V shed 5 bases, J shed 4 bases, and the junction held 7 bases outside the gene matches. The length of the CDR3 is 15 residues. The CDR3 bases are TGTGCTAGTGGTCCAGAGGGACAGCGTAATGAAAAACTGTTTTTT. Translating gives CASGPEGQRNEKLFF.

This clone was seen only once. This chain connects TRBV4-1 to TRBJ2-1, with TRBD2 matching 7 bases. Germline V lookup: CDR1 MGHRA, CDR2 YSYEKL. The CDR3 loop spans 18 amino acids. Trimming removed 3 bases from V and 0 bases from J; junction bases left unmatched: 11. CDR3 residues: CASSQGQLAASSYNEQFF. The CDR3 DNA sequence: TGCGCCAGCAGCCAGGGGCAGCTAGCGGCCAGCTCCTACAATGAGCAGTTCTTC.

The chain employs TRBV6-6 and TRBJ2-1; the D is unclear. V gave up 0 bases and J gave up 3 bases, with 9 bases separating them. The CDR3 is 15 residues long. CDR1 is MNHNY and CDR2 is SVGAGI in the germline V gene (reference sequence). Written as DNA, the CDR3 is TGTGCCAGCAGTTACTCGGGTTCAGTCTACAATGAGCAGTTCTTC. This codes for CASSYSGSVYNEQFF.

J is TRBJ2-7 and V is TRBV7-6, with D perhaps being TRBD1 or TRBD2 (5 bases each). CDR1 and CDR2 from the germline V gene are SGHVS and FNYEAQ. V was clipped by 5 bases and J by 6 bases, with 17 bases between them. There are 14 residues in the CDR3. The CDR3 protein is CASSPHRGEIEQYF. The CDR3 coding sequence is TGTGCCAGCAGCCCCCATAGAGGGGAAATCGAGCAGTACTTC.

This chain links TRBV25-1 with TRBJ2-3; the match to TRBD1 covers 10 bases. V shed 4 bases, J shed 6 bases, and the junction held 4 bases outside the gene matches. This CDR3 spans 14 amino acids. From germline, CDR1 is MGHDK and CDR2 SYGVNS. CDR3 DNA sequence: TGTGCCAGCAGTGGGGACAGGGGACCGGATACGCAGTATTTT. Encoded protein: CASSGDRGPDTQYF. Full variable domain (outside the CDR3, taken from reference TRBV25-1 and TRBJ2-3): EADIYQTPRYLVIGTGKKITLECSQTMGHDKMYWYQQDPGMELHLIHYSYGVNSTEKGDLSSESTVSRIRTEHFPLTLESARPSHTSQYLCASSGDRGPDTQYFGPGTRLTVL.

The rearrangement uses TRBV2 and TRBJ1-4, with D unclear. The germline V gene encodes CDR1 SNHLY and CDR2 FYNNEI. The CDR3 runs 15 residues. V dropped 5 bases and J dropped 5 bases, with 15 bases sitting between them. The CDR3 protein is CASSLYDELNEKLFF. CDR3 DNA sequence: TGTGCCAGCAGTCTCTATGACGAACTCAATGAAAAACTGTTTTTT. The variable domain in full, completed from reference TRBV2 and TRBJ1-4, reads EPEVTQTPSHQVTQMGQEVILRCVPISNHLYFYWYRQILGQKVEFLVSFYNNEISEKSEIFDDQFSVERPDGSNFTLKIRSTKLEDSAMYFCASSLYDELNEKLFFGSGTQLSVL.

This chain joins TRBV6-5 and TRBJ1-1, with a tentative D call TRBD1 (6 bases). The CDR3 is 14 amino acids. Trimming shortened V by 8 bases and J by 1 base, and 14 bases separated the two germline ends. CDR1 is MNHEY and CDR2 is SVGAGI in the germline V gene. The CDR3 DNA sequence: TGTGCCAGCGTTAGGGGGAGTGGGAACACTGAAGCTTTCTTT. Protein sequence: CASVRGSGNTEAFF.

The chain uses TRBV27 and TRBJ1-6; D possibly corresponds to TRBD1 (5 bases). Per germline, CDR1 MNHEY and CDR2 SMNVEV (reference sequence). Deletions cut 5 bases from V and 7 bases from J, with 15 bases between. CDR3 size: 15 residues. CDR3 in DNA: TGTGCCAGCAGTCCCGGTCGGGGGGAGAATTCACCCCTCCACTTT. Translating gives CASSPGRGENSPLHF.

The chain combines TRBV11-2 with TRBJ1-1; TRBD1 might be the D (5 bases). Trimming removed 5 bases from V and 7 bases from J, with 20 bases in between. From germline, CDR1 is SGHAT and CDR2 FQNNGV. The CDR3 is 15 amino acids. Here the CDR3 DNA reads TGTGCCAGCAGCCTTAGTAACCAGTATGGGGGTGAAGCTTTCTTT. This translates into CASSLSNQYGGEAFF.

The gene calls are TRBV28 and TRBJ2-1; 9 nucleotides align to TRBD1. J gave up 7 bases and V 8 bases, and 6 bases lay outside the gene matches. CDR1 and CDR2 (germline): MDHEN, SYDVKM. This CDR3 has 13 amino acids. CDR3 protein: CASLGQGGNEQFF. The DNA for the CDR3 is TGTGCCAGCCTGGGACAGGGTGGAAATGAGCAGTTCTTC.

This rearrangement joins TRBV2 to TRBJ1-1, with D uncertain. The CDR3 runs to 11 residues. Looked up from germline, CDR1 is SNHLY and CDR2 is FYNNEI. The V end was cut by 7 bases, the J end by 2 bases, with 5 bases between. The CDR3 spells CASMVNTEAFF. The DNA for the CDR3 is TGTGCCAGCATGGTCAACACTGAAGCTTTCTTT.

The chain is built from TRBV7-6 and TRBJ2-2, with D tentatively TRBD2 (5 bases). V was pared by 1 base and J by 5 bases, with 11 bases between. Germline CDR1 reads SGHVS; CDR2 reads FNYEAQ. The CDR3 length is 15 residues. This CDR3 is CASSLERGETGELFF. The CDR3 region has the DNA TGTGCCAGCAGCTTAGAACGGGGTGAGACCGGGGAGCTGTTTTTT.

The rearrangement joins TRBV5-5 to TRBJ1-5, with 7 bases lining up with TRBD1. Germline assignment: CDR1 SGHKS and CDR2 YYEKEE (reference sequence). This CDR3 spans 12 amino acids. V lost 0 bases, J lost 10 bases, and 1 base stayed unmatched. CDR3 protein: CASSLGQGPQHF. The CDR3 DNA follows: TGTGCCAGCAGCTTGGGACAGGGTCCCCAGCATTTT.

CDR3 loop: CAWRVRANAYNEQFF. CDR3 in DNA: TGTGCCTGGAGGGTACGGGCCAACGCTTACAATGAGCAGTTCTTC. This rearrangement joins TRBV30 to TRBJ2-1; D is uncertain. This CDR3 region has 15 residues. Germline V lookup: CDR1 GTSNPN, CDR2 SVGIG (reference sequence). V was cut by 3 bases and J by 4 bases, with 16 bases left in between.

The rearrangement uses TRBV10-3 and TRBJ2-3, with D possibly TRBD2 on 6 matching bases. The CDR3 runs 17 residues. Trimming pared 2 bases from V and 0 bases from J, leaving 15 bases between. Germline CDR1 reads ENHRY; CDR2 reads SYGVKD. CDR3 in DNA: TGTGCCATCAGTGAGCGTTTTGCAGGGACTAGCACAGATACGCAGTATTTT. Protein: CAISERFAGTSTDTQYF.

The CDR3 here is CASSSATLGTQYF. The CDR3 DNA reads as TGTGCCAGCAGTTCCGCTACTCTCGGGACGCAGTATTTT. The chain joins TRBV27 to TRBJ2-3; D call uncertain. Germline V gene data show CDR1 as MNHEY and CDR2 as SMNVEV (reference sequence). V was cut by 4 bases and J by 9 bases, with 14 bases left in between. The CDR3 spans 13 residues.